This T cell receptor (beta chain) stems from a study of blood T cell repertoires in COVID-19. Sequencing used immunoSEQ multiplex PCR; TCRdb keeps in-frame clones, though not all of them. The sample carries 95,000 to 100,000 clones, about 85% recorded once. In germline, CDR1 is GTSNPN, CDR2 SVGIG (reference sequence). This CDR3 is built from 13 residues. The V and J ends lost 2 bases and 2 bases respectively, with 10 bases between them. Sequences were obtained from peripheral blood. The chain has TRBV30 and TRBJ2-7, with TRBD2 as a possible D gene (5 bases). The source of this sequence is a woman aged 70-85 years with active or convalescent COVID-19. The CDR3 reads CAWSSGLTYEQYF. The CDR3 coding sequence is TGTGCCTGGAGTTCCGGACTCACCTACGAGCAGTACTTC.